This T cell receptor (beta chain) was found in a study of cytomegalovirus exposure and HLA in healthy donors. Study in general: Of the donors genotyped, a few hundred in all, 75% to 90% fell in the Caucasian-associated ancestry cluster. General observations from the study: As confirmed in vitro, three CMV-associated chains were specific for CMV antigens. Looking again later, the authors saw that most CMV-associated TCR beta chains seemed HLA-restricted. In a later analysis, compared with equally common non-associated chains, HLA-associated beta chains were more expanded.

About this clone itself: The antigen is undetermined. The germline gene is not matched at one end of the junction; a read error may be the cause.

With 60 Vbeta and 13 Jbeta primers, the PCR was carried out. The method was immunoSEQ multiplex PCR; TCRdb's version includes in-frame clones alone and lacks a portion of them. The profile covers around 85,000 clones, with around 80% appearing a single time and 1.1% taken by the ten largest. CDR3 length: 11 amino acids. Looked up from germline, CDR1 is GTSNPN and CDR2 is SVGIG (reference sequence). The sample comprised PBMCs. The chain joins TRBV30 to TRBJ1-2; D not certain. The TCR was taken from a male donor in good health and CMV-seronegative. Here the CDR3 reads CAWSGGEGYPF. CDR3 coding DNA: TGTGCCTGGAGTGGGGGAGAAGGCTACCCCTTC.